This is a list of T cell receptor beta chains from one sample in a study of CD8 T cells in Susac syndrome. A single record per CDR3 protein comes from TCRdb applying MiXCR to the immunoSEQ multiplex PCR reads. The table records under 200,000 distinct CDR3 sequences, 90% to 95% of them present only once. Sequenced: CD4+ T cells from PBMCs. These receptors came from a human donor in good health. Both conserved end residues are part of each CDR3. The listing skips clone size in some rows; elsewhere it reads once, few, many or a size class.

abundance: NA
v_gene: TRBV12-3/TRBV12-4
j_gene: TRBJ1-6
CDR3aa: CASSFEGGNSPLHF

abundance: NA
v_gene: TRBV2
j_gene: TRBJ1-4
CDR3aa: CASKRDRDEKLFF

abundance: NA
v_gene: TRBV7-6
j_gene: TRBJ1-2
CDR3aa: CASSSRDLEGYTF

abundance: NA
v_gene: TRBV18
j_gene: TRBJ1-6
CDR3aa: CASSGSGDSPLHF

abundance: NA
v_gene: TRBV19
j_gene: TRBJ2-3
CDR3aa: CASSISHSTDTQYF

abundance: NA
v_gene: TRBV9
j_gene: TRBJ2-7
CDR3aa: CASSATSDGYEQYF

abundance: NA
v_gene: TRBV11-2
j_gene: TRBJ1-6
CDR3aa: CASTFAWGPPPLHF

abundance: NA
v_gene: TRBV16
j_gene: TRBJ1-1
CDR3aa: CASSQSWQNTEAFF

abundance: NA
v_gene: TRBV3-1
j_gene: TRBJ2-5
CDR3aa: CASSPESGYQYF

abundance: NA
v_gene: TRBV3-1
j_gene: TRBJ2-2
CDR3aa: CASRRGNTGELFF

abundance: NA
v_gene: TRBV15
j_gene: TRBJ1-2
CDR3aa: CATSTLPRDRAWGYTF

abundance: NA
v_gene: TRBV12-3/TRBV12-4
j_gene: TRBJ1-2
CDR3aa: CASSSAGSYGYTF

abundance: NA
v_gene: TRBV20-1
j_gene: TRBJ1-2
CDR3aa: CSASEDRADGYTF

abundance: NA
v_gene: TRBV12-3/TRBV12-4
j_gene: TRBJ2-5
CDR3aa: CASSLMASGRETQYF

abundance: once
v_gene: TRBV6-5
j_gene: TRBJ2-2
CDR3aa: CASSYGYTGELFF

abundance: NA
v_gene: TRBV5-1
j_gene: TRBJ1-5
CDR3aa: CASSFLPGQGQPQHF

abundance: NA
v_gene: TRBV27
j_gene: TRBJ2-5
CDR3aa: CASSPPGQPHLRAQYF

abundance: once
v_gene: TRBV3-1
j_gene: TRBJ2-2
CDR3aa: CASSPRDRASGELFF

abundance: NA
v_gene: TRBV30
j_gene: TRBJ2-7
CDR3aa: CAWTSERDTSYEQYF

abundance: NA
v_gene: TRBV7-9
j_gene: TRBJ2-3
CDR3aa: CASSPALGQGTDTQYF

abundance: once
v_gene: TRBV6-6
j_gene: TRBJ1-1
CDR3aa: CASSYESGMNTEAFF

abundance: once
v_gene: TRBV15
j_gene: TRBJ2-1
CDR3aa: CATSRDPGSTEQFF

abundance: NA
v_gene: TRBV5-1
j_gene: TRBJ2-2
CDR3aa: CASSLGTGHTGELFF

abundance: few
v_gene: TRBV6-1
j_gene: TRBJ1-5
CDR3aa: CASMEYSNQPQHF

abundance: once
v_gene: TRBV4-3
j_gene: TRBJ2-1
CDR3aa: CASSQERQGKGGEQFF

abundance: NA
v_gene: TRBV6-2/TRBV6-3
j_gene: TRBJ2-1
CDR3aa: CASSGTGGWNEQFF

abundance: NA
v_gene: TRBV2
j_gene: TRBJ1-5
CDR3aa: CASNRYSNQPQHF